This is a list of T cell receptor beta chains from one sample in a study of T cell responses to AZD1222 COVID-19 vaccine. Produced via immunoSEQ multiplex PCR; TCRdb's table is partial and in-frame only. The sample carries some 80,000 clones, about three quarters recorded once. This specimen consisted of peripheral blood, obtained 28 days after the second dose of the MenACWY control vaccine. All receptors derive from an adult who received the MenACWY meningococcal vaccine as a control. Both conserved end residues are part of each CDR3. Fields, in order: V gene, clone size, D gene, J gene, CDR3 DNA, CDR3 protein. A D gene is named only where the DNA matches it firmly. Some rows mark clone size as missing; the rest say once, few, many or name a class of expanded clone.

v_call: TRBV28
clone_size: -
d_call: -
j_call: TRBJ1-5
cdr3_nt: TGTGCCAGCAGTTATGACAATCAGCCCCAGCATTTT
cdr3_aa: CASSYDNQPQHF

v_call: TRBV7-2
clone_size: -
d_call: -
j_call: TRBJ2-7
cdr3_nt: TGTGCCAGCAGCTTAGGGGGGGGCAGCTCCTACGAGCAGTACTTC
cdr3_aa: CASSLGGGSSYEQYF

v_call: TRBV12-3/TRBV12-4
clone_size: -
d_call: -
j_call: TRBJ2-5
cdr3_nt: TGTGCCAGCAGTTTAACTCGCGGGGAGACCCAGTACTTC
cdr3_aa: CASSLTRGETQYF

v_call: TRBV7-9
clone_size: -
d_call: TRBD1
j_call: TRBJ2-5
cdr3_nt: TGTGCCAGCAGCTTACGGGACAGCGAAGAGACCCAGTACTTC
cdr3_aa: CASSLRDSEETQYF

v_call: TRBV7-2
clone_size: -
d_call: -
j_call: TRBJ1-6
cdr3_nt: TGTGCCAGCAGCTCTGGGCCCTGGACAGTGGGGAATTCACCCCTCCACTTT
cdr3_aa: CASSSGPWTVGNSPLHF

v_call: TRBV7-9
clone_size: -
d_call: TRBD2
j_call: TRBJ2-1
cdr3_nt: TGTGCCAGCAGCTTTACTAGCGGGGGGTTCAATGAGCAGTTCTTC
cdr3_aa: CASSFTSGGFNEQFF

v_call: TRBV5-1
clone_size: -
d_call: -
j_call: TRBJ2-2
cdr3_nt: TGCGCCAGCAGCTTGGAAGTTCCGGGGCAAGGGGAGCTGTTTTTT
cdr3_aa: CASSLEVPGQGELFF

v_call: TRBV6-5
clone_size: -
d_call: -
j_call: TRBJ2-7
cdr3_nt: TGTGCCAGCAGTCGTCGACAGGTTAGCTCCTACGAGCAGTACTTC
cdr3_aa: CASSRRQVSSYEQYF

v_call: TRBV5-1
clone_size: -
d_call: TRBD2
j_call: TRBJ2-1
cdr3_nt: TGCGCCAGCAGCTTGGAGCGGATAGCGGGAGAGCAGTTCTTC
cdr3_aa: CASSLERIAGEQFF

v_call: TRBV13
clone_size: -
d_call: -
j_call: TRBJ1-3
cdr3_nt: TGTGCCAGCAGCTACCAAACAGGGAACTCTGGAAACACCATATATTTT
cdr3_aa: CASSYQTGNSGNTIYF

v_call: TRBV29-1
clone_size: -
d_call: TRBD2
j_call: TRBJ2-5
cdr3_nt: TGCAGCGGGGCTAGCGGTCAAGAGACCCAGTACTTC
cdr3_aa: CSGASGQETQYF

v_call: TRBV4-1
clone_size: -
d_call: -
j_call: TRBJ1-1
cdr3_nt: TGCGCCAGCAGCCAAGGTGTGACAGTCAACACTGAAGCTTTCTTT
cdr3_aa: CASSQGVTVNTEAFF

v_call: TRBV6-5
clone_size: few
d_call: TRBD1
j_call: TRBJ2-7
cdr3_nt: TGTGCCAGCAGAGGACAGGGCTTTTTCCACGAGCAGTACTTC
cdr3_aa: CASRGQGFFHEQYF

v_call: TRBV30
clone_size: few
d_call: -
j_call: TRBJ1-4
cdr3_nt: TGTGCCTGGAGTGACTCTTCGGGAAAGGGACTGTTTTTT
cdr3_aa: CAWSDSSGKGLFF

v_call: TRBV30
clone_size: -
d_call: -
j_call: TRBJ2-3
cdr3_nt: TGTGCCTGGAGTGTAGCGGGCCTGGACCCCACAGATACGCAGTATTTT
cdr3_aa: CAWSVAGLDPTDTQYF

v_call: TRBV5-8
clone_size: once
d_call: -
j_call: TRBJ1-3
cdr3_nt: TGTGCCAGCAGCGCTGACATCTACTCTGGAAACACCATATATTTT
cdr3_aa: CASSADIYSGNTIYF

v_call: TRBV30
clone_size: -
d_call: TRBD1
j_call: TRBJ2-1
cdr3_nt: TGTGCCTGGAGTGGGACAGGGATCAATGAGCAGTTCTTC
cdr3_aa: CAWSGTGINEQFF

v_call: TRBV11-2
clone_size: -
d_call: TRBD2
j_call: TRBJ2-2
cdr3_nt: TGTGCCAGCAGCGTCAGCGGGACCGACACCGGGGAGCTGTTTTTT
cdr3_aa: CASSVSGTDTGELFF

v_call: TRBV4-1
clone_size: -
d_call: -
j_call: TRBJ1-4
cdr3_nt: TGCGCCAGCAGCCAAGTTTCCGGGGGTAATGAAAAACTGTTTTTT
cdr3_aa: CASSQVSGGNEKLFF

v_call: TRBV30
clone_size: -
d_call: -
j_call: TRBJ2-2
cdr3_nt: TGTGCCTGGCAGGCAGCTTCGAACACCGGGGAGCTGTTTTTT
cdr3_aa: CAWQAASNTGELFF

v_call: TRBV2
clone_size: -
d_call: -
j_call: TRBJ1-2
cdr3_nt: TGTGCCAGCAGGGGCGGAGCCAACTATGGCTACACCTTC
cdr3_aa: CASRGGANYGYTF

v_call: TRBV5-1
clone_size: -
d_call: -
j_call: TRBJ2-3
cdr3_nt: TGCGCCAGCAGCTTGCGAAGGGACCCTACTAGCACAGATACGCAGTATTTT
cdr3_aa: CASSLRRDPTSTDTQYF

v_call: TRBV7-2
clone_size: -
d_call: -
j_call: TRBJ2-3
cdr3_nt: TGTGCCAGCAGCTTAGGGCCAGTCACAGATACGCAGTATTTT
cdr3_aa: CASSLGPVTDTQYF

v_call: TRBV2
clone_size: -
d_call: -
j_call: TRBJ1-6
cdr3_nt: TGTGCCAGCAGTGGGAATTCACCCCTCCACTTT
cdr3_aa: CASSGNSPLHF

v_call: TRBV5-1
clone_size: once
d_call: -
j_call: TRBJ2-1
cdr3_nt: TGCGCCAGCAGCGCGAGGAGCTGGGAGAGAAAGTTCTTC
cdr3_aa: CASSARSWERKFF

v_call: TRBV27
clone_size: -
d_call: TRBD1
j_call: TRBJ1-6
cdr3_nt: TGTGCCAGCAGTTTTCTCCCCGGGACAGGTCACAATTCACCCCTCCACTTT
cdr3_aa: CASSFLPGTGHNSPLHF

v_call: TRBV5-1
clone_size: few
d_call: -
j_call: TRBJ1-1
cdr3_nt: TGCGCCAGCAGCTTGGCCGCAGGGAGGGTGGACACTGAAGCTTTCTTT
cdr3_aa: CASSLAAGRVDTEAFF

v_call: TRBV6-5
clone_size: -
d_call: TRBD1
j_call: TRBJ2-1
cdr3_nt: TGTGCCAGCAGTTACTCGAAGGGACAGGATACCGAGCAGTTCTTC
cdr3_aa: CASSYSKGQDTEQFF

v_call: TRBV28
clone_size: once
d_call: -
j_call: TRBJ1-6
cdr3_nt: TGTGCCAGCAGCCCGCGGACGGGGGATTCACCCCTCCACTTT
cdr3_aa: CASSPRTGDSPLHF

v_call: TRBV2
clone_size: -
d_call: -
j_call: TRBJ2-2
cdr3_nt: TGTGCCAGCAGTGATCCCGGGGAGCTGTTTTTT
cdr3_aa: CASSDPGELFF

v_call: TRBV6-7
clone_size: -
d_call: -
j_call: TRBJ1-6
cdr3_nt: TGTGCCAGCAGTTACTCCAGAGGGCGGCTAAGTTCACCCCTCCACTTT
cdr3_aa: CASSYSRGRLSSPLHF

v_call: TRBV7-9
clone_size: -
d_call: -
j_call: TRBJ2-1
cdr3_nt: TGTGCCAGCAGCGACGGCCCAAAGGGAGAGACCTACAATGAGCAGTTCTTC
cdr3_aa: CASSDGPKGETYNEQFF

v_call: TRBV7-2
clone_size: -
d_call: -
j_call: TRBJ1-6
cdr3_nt: TGTGCCAGCAGCTATGACGGCTATAATTCACCCCTCCACTTT
cdr3_aa: CASSYDGYNSPLHF

v_call: TRBV25-1
clone_size: few
d_call: -
j_call: TRBJ1-6
cdr3_nt: TGTGCCAGCAGTTCAACTTCGGGGAGGGGAAATTCACCCCTCCACTTT
cdr3_aa: CASSSTSGRGNSPLHF

v_call: TRBV19
clone_size: few
d_call: TRBD1
j_call: TRBJ1-3
cdr3_nt: TGTGCCAGTAATGACAGGGGGCCAGGAAACACCATATATTTT
cdr3_aa: CASNDRGPGNTIYF

v_call: TRBV24-1
clone_size: -
d_call: -
j_call: TRBJ2-5
cdr3_nt: TGTGCCACCAGTGGGAGGGGGCGCGGGGGTCAAGAGACCCAGTACTTC
cdr3_aa: CATSGRGRGGQETQYF

v_call: TRBV18
clone_size: -
d_call: -
j_call: TRBJ2-2
cdr3_nt: TGTGCCAGCTCATCCGTGCATATGAACACCGGGGAGCTGTTTTTT
cdr3_aa: CASSSVHMNTGELFF

v_call: TRBV20-1
clone_size: -
d_call: TRBD1
j_call: TRBJ1-6
cdr3_nt: TGCAGTGCTAGTCCAATAGACAGGGGACGATTTTCACCCCTCCACTTT
cdr3_aa: CSASPIDRGRFSPLHF

v_call: TRBV9
clone_size: -
d_call: -
j_call: TRBJ1-1
cdr3_nt: TGTGCCAGCAGCAGGGACATGGTGAACACTGAAGCTTTCTTT
cdr3_aa: CASSRDMVNTEAFF

v_call: TRBV28
clone_size: -
d_call: -
j_call: TRBJ1-4
cdr3_nt: TGTGCCAGCAGTTTAAGCCAGGGTGGCGAAAAACTGTTTTTT
cdr3_aa: CASSLSQGGEKLFF

v_call: TRBV6-1
clone_size: -
d_call: -
j_call: TRBJ1-5
cdr3_nt: TGTGCCAGCAGTGAAGCGGCAGTATATAGCAATCAGCCCCAGCATTTT
cdr3_aa: CASSEAAVYSNQPQHF

v_call: TRBV5-1
clone_size: -
d_call: TRBD1
j_call: TRBJ1-1
cdr3_nt: TGCGCCAGCAGCTGGGCAGGGGGCGCCGAGACTGAAGCTTTCTTT
cdr3_aa: CASSWAGGAETEAFF

v_call: TRBV3-1/TRBV3-2
clone_size: many
d_call: -
j_call: TRBJ1-1
cdr3_nt: TGTGCCAGCAGCTTGCAACTTGGTCGCACTGAAGCTTTCTTT
cdr3_aa: CASSLQLGRTEAFF

v_call: TRBV5-5
clone_size: few
d_call: -
j_call: TRBJ2-5
cdr3_nt: TGTGCCAGCAGCTTTGGTAGACAAGAGACCCAGTACTTC
cdr3_aa: CASSFGRQETQYF

v_call: TRBV28
clone_size: -
d_call: -
j_call: TRBJ2-1
cdr3_nt: TGTGCCAGCAGTTTTGGCCCCAGTGAGCAGTTCTTC
cdr3_aa: CASSFGPSEQFF

v_call: TRBV19
clone_size: once
d_call: -
j_call: TRBJ2-1
cdr3_nt: TGTGCCAGTAGGAGGGGGGGTTACAATGAGCAGTTCTTC
cdr3_aa: CASRRGGYNEQFF

v_call: TRBV12-3/TRBV12-4
clone_size: -
d_call: TRBD1
j_call: TRBJ2-1
cdr3_nt: TGTGCCAGCAGTTGGGACAGGGTCAATGAGCAGTTCTTC
cdr3_aa: CASSWDRVNEQFF

v_call: TRBV18
clone_size: -
d_call: -
j_call: TRBJ2-3
cdr3_nt: TGTGCCAGCTCAAGTTCGGTGGCAGATACGCAGTATTTT
cdr3_aa: CASSSSVADTQYF

v_call: TRBV28
clone_size: -
d_call: TRBD1
j_call: TRBJ2-7
cdr3_nt: TGTGCCAGCAGTCCGCCAGGGGGCCCCATGGGTGAGCAGTACTTC
cdr3_aa: CASSPPGGPMGEQYF

v_call: TRBV6-5
clone_size: -
d_call: -
j_call: TRBJ1-5
cdr3_nt: TGTGCCAGCACTAAACATACAGGGAATCAGCCCCAGCATTTT
cdr3_aa: CASTKHTGNQPQHF

v_call: TRBV28
clone_size: few
d_call: -
j_call: TRBJ2-3
cdr3_nt: TGTGCCAGCAGTTTACTGCTAAGCACAGATACGCAGTATTTT
cdr3_aa: CASSLLLSTDTQYF

v_call: TRBV6-5
clone_size: -
d_call: -
j_call: TRBJ1-2
cdr3_nt: TGTGCCAGCAGCCCCTGGGACCTAGGTGGCTACACCTTC
cdr3_aa: CASSPWDLGGYTF

v_call: TRBV2
clone_size: -
d_call: -
j_call: TRBJ1-5
cdr3_nt: TGTGCCAGCAGTCCAGAAGACAATCAGCCCCAGCATTTT
cdr3_aa: CASSPEDNQPQHF

v_call: TRBV5-1
clone_size: few
d_call: TRBD2
j_call: TRBJ2-3
cdr3_nt: TGCGCCAGCGGGAGCGGGAGCTCAGATACGCAGTATTTT
cdr3_aa: CASGSGSSDTQYF

v_call: TRBV5-1
clone_size: few
d_call: -
j_call: TRBJ2-4
cdr3_nt: TGCGCCAGCAGCTTGGGGTCGGCGGCCAAAAACATTCAGTACTTC
cdr3_aa: CASSLGSAAKNIQYF

v_call: TRBV7-9
clone_size: -
d_call: -
j_call: TRBJ1-1
cdr3_nt: TGTGCCAGCAGCTCCCCTAGGAGGAACACTGAAGCTTTCTTT
cdr3_aa: CASSSPRRNTEAFF

v_call: TRBV4-2
clone_size: -
d_call: TRBD2
j_call: TRBJ2-3
cdr3_nt: TGTGCCAGCAGCCAAGATCGGGCGGGGGGGCCTATAGATACGCAGTATTTT
cdr3_aa: CASSQDRAGGPIDTQYF

v_call: TRBV30
clone_size: -
d_call: TRBD2
j_call: TRBJ2-5
cdr3_nt: TGTGCCTGGACTAGCGGGGGGGGACAAGAGACCCAGTACTTC
cdr3_aa: CAWTSGGGQETQYF

v_call: TRBV2
clone_size: -
d_call: TRBD1
j_call: TRBJ1-1
cdr3_nt: TGTGCCAGCAGTTGGTACAGGGGCACTGAAGCTTTCTTT
cdr3_aa: CASSWYRGTEAFF

v_call: TRBV12-3/TRBV12-4
clone_size: -
d_call: -
j_call: TRBJ2-7
cdr3_nt: TGTGCCAGCAGTCGGGACGTTTCTAGCGAGCAGTACTTC
cdr3_aa: CASSRDVSSEQYF